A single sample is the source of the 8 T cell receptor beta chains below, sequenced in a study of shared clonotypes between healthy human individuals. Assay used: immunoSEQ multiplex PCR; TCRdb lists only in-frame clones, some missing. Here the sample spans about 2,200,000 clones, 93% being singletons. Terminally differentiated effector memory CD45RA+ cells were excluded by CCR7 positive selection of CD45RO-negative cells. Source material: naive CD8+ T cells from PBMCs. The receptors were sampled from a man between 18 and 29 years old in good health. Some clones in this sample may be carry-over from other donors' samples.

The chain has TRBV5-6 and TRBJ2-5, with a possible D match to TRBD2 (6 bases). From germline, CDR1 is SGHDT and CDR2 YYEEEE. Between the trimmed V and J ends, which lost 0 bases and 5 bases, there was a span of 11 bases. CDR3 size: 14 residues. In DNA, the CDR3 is TGTGCCAGCAGCTTGGCAGCGGGCTGGGAGACCCAGTACTTC. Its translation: CASSLAAGWETQYF.

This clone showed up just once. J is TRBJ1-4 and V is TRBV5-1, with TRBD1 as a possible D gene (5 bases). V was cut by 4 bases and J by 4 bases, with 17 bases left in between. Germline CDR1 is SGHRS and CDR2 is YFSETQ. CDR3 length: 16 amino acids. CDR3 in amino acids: CASSPGGGGSNEKLFF. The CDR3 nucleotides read TGCGCCAGCAGCCCCGGGGGGGGTGGGAGTAATGAAAAACTGTTTTTT. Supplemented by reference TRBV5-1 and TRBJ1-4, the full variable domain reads KAGVTQTPRYLIKTRGQQVTLSCSPISGHRSVSWYQQTPGQGLQFLFEYFSETQRNKGNFPGRFSGRQFSNSRSEMNVSTLELGDSALYLCASSPGGGGSNEKLFFGSGTQLSVL.

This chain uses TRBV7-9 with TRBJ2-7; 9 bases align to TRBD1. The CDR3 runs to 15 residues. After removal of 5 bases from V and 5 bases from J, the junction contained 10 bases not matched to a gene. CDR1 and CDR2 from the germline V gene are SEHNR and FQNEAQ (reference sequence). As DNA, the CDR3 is TGTGCCAGCAGCCCAAGCCGGGGACAGGGTAACGAGCAGTACTTC. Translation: CASSPSRGQGNEQYF. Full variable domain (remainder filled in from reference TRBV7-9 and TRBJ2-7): DTGVSQNPRHKITKRGQNVTFRCDPISEHNRLYWYRQTLGQGPEFLTYFQNEAQLEKSRLLSDRFSAERPKGSFSTLEIQRTEQGDSAMYLCASSPSRGQGNEQYFGPGTRLTVT.

This CDR3 is CASSSRGADPFYEQYF. DNA of the CDR3: TGTGCCAGCAGCTCCAGGGGGGCGGACCCCTTCTACGAGCAGTACTTC. The chain combines TRBV7-9 with TRBJ2-7, with D possibly TRBD1 on 7 matching bases. The ends were cut back, 4 bases at V and 3 bases at J, with 19 bases in the middle. CDR3 length: 16 amino acids. Germline V gene data show CDR1 as SEHNR and CDR2 as FQNEAQ (reference sequence).

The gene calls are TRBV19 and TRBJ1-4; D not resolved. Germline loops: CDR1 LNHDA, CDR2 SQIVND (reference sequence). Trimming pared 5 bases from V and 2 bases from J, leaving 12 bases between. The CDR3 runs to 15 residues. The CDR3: CASSSRRGTNEKLFF. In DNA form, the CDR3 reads TGTGCCAGTAGTTCCCGGCGGGGTACTAATGAAAAACTGTTTTTT.

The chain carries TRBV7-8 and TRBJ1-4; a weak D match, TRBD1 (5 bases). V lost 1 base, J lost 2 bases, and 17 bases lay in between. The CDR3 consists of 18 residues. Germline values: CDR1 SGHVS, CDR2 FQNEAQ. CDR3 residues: CASSLGAFGAQTNEKLFF. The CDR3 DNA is TGTGCCAGCAGCTTAGGGGCCTTTGGGGCGCAGACTAATGAAAAACTGTTTTTT.

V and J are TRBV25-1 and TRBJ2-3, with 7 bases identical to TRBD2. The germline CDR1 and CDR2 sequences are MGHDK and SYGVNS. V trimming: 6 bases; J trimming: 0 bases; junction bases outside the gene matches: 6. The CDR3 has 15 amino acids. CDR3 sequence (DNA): TGTGCCAGCAGCCAACTAGCGCCTAGCACAGATACGCAGTATTTT. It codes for CASSQLAPSTDTQYF.

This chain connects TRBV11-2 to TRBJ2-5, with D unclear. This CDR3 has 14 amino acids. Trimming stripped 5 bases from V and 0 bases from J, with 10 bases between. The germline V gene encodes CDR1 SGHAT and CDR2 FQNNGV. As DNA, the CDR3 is TGTGCCAGCAGCCCGGAGATTCACCAAGAGACCCAGTACTTC. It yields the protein CASSPEIHQETQYF. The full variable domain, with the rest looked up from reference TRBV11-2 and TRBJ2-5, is EAGVAQSPRYKIIEKRQSVAFWCNPISGHATLYWYQQILGQGPKLLIQFQNNGVVDDSQLPKDRFSAERLKGVDSTLKIQPAKLEDSAVYLCASSPEIHQETQYFGPGTRLLVL.